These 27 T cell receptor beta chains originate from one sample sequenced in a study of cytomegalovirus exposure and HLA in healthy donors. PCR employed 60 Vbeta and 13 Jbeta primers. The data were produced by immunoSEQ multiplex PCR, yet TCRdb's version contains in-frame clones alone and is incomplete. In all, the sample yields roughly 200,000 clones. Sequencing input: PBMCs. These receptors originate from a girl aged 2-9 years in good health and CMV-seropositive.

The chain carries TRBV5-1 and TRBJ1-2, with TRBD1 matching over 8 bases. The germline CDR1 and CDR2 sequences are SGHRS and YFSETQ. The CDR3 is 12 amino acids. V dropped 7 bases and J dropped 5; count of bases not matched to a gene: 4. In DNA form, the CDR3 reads TGCGCCAGCGGACAGGGCGAGTATGGCTACACCTTC. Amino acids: CASGQGEYGYTF.

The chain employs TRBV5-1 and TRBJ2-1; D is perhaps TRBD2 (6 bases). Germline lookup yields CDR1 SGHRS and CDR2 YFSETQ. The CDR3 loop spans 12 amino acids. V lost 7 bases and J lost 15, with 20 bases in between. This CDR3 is CASGPRTGGRFF. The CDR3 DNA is TGCGCCAGCGGCCCTCGAACAGGAGGGAGGTTCTTC.

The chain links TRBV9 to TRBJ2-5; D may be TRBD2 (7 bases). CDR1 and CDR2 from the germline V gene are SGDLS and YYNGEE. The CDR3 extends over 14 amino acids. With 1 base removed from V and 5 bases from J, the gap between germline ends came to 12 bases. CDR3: CASSVRGGTETQYF. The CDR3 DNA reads TGTGCCAGCAGCGTAAGGGGGGGGACCGAGACCCAGTACTTC.

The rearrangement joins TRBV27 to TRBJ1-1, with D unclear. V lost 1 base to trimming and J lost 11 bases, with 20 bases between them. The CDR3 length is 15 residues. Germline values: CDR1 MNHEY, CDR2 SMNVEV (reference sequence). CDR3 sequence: CASSLWAPPNPRAFF. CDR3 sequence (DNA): TGTGCCAGCAGTTTATGGGCACCCCCTAACCCCCGGGCTTTCTTT.

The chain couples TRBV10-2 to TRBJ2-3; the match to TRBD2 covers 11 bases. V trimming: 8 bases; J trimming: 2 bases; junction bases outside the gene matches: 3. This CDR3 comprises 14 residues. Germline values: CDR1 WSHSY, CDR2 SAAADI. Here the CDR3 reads CASSSGRTTDTQYF. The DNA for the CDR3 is TGCGCCAGCTCTAGCGGGAGGACCACAGATACGCAGTATTTT.

CDR3 loop: CASSLEVGGGRQPQHF. CDR3 DNA: TGTGCCAGCAGCTTGGAAGTAGGAGGGGGCCGACAGCCCCAGCATTTT. The V gene is TRBV5-5, the J gene TRBJ1-5, with 7 bases identical to TRBD1. The CDR3 spans 16 residues. Germline V gives CDR1 SGHKS, CDR2 YYEKEE (reference sequence). V shed 0 bases, J shed 7 bases, and the junction held 10 bases outside the gene matches.

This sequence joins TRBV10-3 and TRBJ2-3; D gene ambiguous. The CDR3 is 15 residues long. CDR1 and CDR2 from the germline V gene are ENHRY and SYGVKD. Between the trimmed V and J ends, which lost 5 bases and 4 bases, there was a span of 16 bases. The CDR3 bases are TGTGCCATCAGTTACCAAAGGTCGAGCGCAGATACGCAGTATTTT. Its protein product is CAISYQRSSADTQYF.

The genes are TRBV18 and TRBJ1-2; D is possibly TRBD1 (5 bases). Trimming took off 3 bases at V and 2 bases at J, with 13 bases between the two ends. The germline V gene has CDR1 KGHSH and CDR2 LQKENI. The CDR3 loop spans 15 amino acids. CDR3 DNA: TGTGCCAGCTCACCTCAGCCGGACACGAACTATGGCTACACCTTC. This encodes CASSPQPDTNYGYTF.

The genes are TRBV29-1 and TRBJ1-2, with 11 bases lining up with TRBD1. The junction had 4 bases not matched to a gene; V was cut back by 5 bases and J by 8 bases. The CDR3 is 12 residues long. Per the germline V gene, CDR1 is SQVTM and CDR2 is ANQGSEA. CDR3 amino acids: CSVPGTGGGYTF. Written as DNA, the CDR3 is TGCAGCGTTCCTGGGACAGGGGGAGGCTACACCTTC.

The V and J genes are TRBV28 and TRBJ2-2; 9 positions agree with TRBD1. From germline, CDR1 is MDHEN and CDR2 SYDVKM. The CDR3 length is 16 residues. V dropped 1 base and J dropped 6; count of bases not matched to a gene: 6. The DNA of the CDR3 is TGTGCCAGCAGTTTATCTAAGGGGACAGGGTCCGGGGAGCTGTTTTTT. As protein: CASSLSKGTGSGELFF.

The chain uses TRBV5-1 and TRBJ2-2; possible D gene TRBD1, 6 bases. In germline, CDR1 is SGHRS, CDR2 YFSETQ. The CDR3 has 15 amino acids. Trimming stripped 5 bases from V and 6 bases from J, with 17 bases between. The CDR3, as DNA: TGCGCCAGCAGGGTCTACGGGACAAACCCCGGGGAGCTGTTTTTT. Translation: CASRVYGTNPGELFF.

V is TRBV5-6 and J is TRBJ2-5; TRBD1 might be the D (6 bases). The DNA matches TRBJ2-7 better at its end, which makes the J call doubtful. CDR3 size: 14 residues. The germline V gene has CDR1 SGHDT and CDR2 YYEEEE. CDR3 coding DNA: TGTGCCAGCGCTTTGGGGGCAAGTAAGTACGAGCAGTACTTC. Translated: CASALGASKYEQYF.

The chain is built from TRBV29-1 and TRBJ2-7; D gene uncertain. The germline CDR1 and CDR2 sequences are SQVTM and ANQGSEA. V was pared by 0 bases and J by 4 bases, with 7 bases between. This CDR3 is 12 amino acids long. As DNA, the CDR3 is TGCAGCGTTGAAGATCTCCCGTACGAGCAGTACTTC. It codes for CSVEDLPYEQYF.

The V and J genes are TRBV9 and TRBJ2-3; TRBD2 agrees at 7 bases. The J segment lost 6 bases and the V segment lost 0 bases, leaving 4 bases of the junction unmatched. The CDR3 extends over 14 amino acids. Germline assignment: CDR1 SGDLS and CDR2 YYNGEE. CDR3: CASSVGEGVDTQYF. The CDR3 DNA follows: TGTGCCAGCAGCGTAGGGGAGGGCGTGGATACGCAGTATTTT.

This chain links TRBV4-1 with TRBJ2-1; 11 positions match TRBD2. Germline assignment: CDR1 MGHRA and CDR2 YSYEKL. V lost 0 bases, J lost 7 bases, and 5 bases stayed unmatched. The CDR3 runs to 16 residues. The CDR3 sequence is CASSQEGIAGGNEQFF. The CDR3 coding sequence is TGCGCCAGCAGCCAAGAAGGCATAGCGGGAGGGAATGAGCAGTTCTTC.

CDR3 nucleotides: TGTGCCAGCAGTACAACAGGGCGCCATGGCTACACCTTC. Encoded protein: CASSTTGRHGYTF. The chain carries TRBV6-4 and TRBJ1-2, with D possibly matching TRBD1 (6 bases). This CDR3 region has 13 residues. Trimming pared 5 bases from V and 6 bases from J, leaving 13 bases between. Germline CDR1 reads MRHNA; CDR2 reads SNTAGT.

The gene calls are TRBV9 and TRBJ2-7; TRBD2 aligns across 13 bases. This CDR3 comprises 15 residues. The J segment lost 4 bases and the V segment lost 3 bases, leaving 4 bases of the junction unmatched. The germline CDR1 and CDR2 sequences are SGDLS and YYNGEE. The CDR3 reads CASSDGLAGAYEQYF. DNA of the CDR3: TGTGCCAGCAGCGACGGACTAGCGGGAGCGTACGAGCAGTACTTC. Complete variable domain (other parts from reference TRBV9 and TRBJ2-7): DSGVTQTPKHLITATGQRVTLRCSPRSGDLSVYWYQQSLDQGLQFLIQYYNGEERAKGNILERFSAQQFPDLHSELNLSSLELGDSALYFCASSDGLAGAYEQYFGPGTRLTVT.

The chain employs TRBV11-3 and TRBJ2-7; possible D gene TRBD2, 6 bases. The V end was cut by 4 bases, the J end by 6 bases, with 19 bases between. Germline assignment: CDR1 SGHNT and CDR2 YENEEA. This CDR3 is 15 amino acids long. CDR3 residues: CASSSHGGPLSEQYF. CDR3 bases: TGTGCCAGCAGCTCCCACGGGGGACCATTATCCGAGCAGTACTTC. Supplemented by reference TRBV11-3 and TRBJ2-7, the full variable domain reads EAGVVQSPRYKIIEKKQPVAFWCNPISGHNTLYWYLQNLGQGPELLIRYENEEAVDDSQLPKDRFSAERLKGVDSTLKIQPAELGDSAVYLCASSSHGGPLSEQYFGPGTRLTVT.

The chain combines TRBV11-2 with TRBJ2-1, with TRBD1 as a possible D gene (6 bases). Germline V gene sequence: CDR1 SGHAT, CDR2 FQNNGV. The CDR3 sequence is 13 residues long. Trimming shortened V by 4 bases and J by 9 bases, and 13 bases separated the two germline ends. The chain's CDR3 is CASSSHHRVEQFF. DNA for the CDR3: TGTGCCAGCAGCTCCCACCACAGGGTTGAGCAGTTCTTC.

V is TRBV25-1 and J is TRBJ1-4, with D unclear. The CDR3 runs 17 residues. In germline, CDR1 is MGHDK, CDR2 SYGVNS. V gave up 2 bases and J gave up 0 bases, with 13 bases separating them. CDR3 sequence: CASSEGYSPATNEKLFF. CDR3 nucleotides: TGTGCCAGCAGTGAAGGGTACAGCCCGGCAACTAATGAAAAACTGTTTTTT. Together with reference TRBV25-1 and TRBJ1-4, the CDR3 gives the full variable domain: EADIYQTPRYLVIGTGKKITLECSQTMGHDKMYWYQQDPGMELHLIHYSYGVNSTEKGDLSSESTVSRIRTEHFPLTLESARPSHTSQYLCASSEGYSPATNEKLFFGSGTQLSVL.

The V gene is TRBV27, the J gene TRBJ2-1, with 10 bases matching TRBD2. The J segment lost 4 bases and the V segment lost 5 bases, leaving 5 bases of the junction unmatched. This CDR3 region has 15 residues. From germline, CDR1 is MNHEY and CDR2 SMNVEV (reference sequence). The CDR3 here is CASSPLAGAYNEQFF. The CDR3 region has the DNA TGTGCCAGCAGTCCCCTAGCGGGAGCATACAATGAGCAGTTCTTC.

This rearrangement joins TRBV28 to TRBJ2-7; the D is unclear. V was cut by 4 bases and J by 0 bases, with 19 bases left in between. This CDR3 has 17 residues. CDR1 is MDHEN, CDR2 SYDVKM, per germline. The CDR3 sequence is CASSSSPAGLGSYEQYF. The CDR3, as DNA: TGTGCCAGCAGTTCTTCCCCGGCCGGGTTAGGCTCCTACGAGCAGTACTTC.

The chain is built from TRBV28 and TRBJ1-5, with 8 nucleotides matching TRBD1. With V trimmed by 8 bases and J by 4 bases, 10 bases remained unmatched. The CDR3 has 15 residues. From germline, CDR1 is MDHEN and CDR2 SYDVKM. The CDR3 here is CASRLQGAENQPQHF. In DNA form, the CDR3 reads TGTGCCAGCCGACTGCAGGGGGCCGAGAATCAGCCCCAGCATTTT. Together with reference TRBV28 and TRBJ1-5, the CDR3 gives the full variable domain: DVKVTQSSRYLVKRTGEKVFLECVQDMDHENMFWYRQDPGLGLRLIYFSYDVKMKEKGDIPEGYSVSREKKERFSLILESASTNQTSMYLCASRLQGAENQPQHFGDGTRLSIL.

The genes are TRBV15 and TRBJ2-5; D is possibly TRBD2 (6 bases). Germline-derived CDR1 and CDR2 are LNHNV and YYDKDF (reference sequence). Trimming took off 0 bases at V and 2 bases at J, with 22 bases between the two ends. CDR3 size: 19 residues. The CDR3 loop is CATSREVGGWAGPQETQYF. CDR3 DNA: TGTGCCACCAGCAGAGAGGTTGGGGGTTGGGCGGGACCTCAAGAGACCCAGTACTTC. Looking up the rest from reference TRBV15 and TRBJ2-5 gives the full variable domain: DAMVIQNPRYQVTQFGKPVTLSCSQTLNHNVMYWYQQKSSQAPKLLFHYYDKDFNNEADTPDNFQSRRPNTSFCFLDIRSPGLGDTAMYLCATSREVGGWAGPQETQYFGPGTRLLVL.

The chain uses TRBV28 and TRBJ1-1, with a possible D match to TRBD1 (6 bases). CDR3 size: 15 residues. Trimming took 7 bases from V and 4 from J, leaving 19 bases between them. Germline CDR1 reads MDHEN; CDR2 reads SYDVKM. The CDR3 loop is CASTPRGGTVTEAFF. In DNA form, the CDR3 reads TGTGCCAGCACCCCAAGGGGGGGGACTGTCACTGAAGCTTTCTTT.

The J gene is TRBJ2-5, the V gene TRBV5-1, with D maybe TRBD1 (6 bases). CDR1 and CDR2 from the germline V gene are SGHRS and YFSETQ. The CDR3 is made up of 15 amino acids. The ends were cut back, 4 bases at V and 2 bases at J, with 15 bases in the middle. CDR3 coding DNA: TGCGCCAGCAGCCGCTCCCGGACAGAGCAAGAGACCCAGTACTTC. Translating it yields CASSRSRTEQETQYF.

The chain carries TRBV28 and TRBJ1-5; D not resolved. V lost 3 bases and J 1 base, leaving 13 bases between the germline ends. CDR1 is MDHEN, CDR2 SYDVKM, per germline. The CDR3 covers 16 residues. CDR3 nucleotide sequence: TGTGCCAGCAGTTTTTATTATGCGGGGAGCAATCAGCCCCAGCATTTT. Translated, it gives CASSFYYAGSNQPQHF.